The clone carrying this TCR beta chain was counted between two and nine times. Antigen unknown. V shed 6 bases and J shed 9 bases, with 9 bases lying between them. CDR3 length equals 11 residues. The germline gives CDR1 SNHLY, CDR2 FYNNEI. In the PCR, 60 Vbeta and 13 Jbeta primers were used. Original handling: In a later analysis, of around 80 million unique beta chains, roughly 9.9 million appeared in at least two donors. The protocol was immunoSEQ multiplex PCR, while the TCRdb copy is restricted to in-frame clones and leaves out a portion. V, J and clone size were drawn from that table, and D and trimming were deduced from the DNA. The table shows some 180,000 clones, with about 82% occurring only once. The sample comes from a study of cytomegalovirus exposure and HLA in healthy donors. Study-wide findings and caveats: Association of a missense DCLRE1C variant with TCR beta V- and J-gene trimming was reported in a later analysis. The Asian-associated ancestry cluster reportedly had fewer N-insertions than the approximately 670-donor mean in a later analysis.

Sequenced input: PBMCs. This TCR was recovered from a man between 18 and 35 years old in good health and CMV-seronegative. The chain is built from TRBV2 and TRBJ2-1; D is uncertain. The DNA for the CDR3 is TGTGCCAGCAGCGATCTAGGTGAGCAGTTCTTC. Translating gives CASSDLGEQFF.